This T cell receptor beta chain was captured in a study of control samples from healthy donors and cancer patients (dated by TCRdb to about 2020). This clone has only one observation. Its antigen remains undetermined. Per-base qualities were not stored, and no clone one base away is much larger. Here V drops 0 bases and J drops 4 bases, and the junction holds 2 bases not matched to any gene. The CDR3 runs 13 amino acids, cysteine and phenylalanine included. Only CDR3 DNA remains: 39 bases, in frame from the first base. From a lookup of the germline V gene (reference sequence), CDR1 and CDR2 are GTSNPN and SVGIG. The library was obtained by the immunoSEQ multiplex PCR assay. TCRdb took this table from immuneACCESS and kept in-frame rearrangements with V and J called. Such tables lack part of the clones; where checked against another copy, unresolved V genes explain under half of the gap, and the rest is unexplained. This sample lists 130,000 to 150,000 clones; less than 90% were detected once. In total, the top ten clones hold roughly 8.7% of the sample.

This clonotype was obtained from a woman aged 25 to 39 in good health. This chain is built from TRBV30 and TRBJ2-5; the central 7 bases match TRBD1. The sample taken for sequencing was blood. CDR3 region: CAWSVQGRETQYF. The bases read TGTGCCTGGAGTGTACAGGGGCGAGAGACCCAGTACTTC. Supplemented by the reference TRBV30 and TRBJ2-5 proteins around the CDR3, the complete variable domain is SQTIHQWPATLVQPVGSPLSLECTVEGTSNPNLYWYRQAAGRGLQLLFYSVGIGQISSEVPQNLSASRPQDRQFILSSKKLLLSDSGFYLCAWSVQGRETQYFGPGTRLLVL.